Listed below are T cell receptor beta chains from one sample, sequenced in a study of blood T cells in healthy people across ages. TCRdb called the 5' RACE reads again in MiXCR, with one record for every CDR3 protein. The sample shows some 640,000 distinct CDR3 sequences, roughly 31% of them seen only once. The material sequenced was blood. The receptors here all came from an elderly woman in good health. Each CDR3 is given with its conserved first and last residue. Fields, in order: CDR3 DNA, CDR3 protein, D gene, J gene, V gene, clone size. D genes are given only for firm matches. Part of the rows lack a size; the others show once, few, many or a class for expanded clones.

TGTGCCAGCAGGAAGACTAGCGGGGGGGGCGCAGATGCGCAGTATTTT,CASRKTSGGGADAQYF,TRBD2,TRBJ2-3,TRBV12-3/TRBV12-4,once
TGCGCCAGCAGCTTGGCCGGAGGGGAAGCTTTCTTT,CASSLAGGEAFF,NA,TRBJ1-1,TRBV5-1,few
TGTGCCAGCAGGCCACAGGGGGGGACCTACGAGCAGTACTTC,CASRPQGGTYEQYF,NA,TRBJ2-7,TRBV28,many
TGTGCCAGCACCAGAGCAGGGGGAGGAGAGACCCAGTACTTC,CASTRAGGGETQYF,NA,TRBJ2-5,TRBV6-5,NA
TGCAGCGTAGAAGGACAGGGCGATACGCAGTATTTT,CSVEGQGDTQYF,TRBD1,TRBJ2-3,TRBV29-1,many
TGTGCCTGGAGGGACAGGTTTGAAGCTTTCTTT,CAWRDRFEAFF,TRBD1,TRBJ1-1,TRBV30,few
TGTGCCAGCAGTGAGCCCGGGACACACCGGGAAAAACTGTTTTTT,CASSEPGTHREKLFF,NA,TRBJ1-4,TRBV28,many
TGTGCCTGGAGCTCTGGCGACTATGGCTACACCTTC,CAWSSGDYGYTF,NA,TRBJ1-2,TRBV30,few
TGTGCCAGCAGCCGGGACAGGGATTACGGCTACACCTTC,CASSRDRDYGYTF,TRBD1,TRBJ1-2,TRBV12-3/TRBV12-4,many
TGTGCCAGCAGTGAAGCGGGGGGGGCGGCGACCCAGTACTTC,CASSEAGGAATQYF,NA,TRBJ2-5,TRBV2,many
TGCGCCAGCAGCTCCCAACCCCCACAGGATTATGAGAACACTGAAGCTTTCTTT,CASSSQPPQDYENTEAFF,NA,TRBJ1-1,TRBV5-1,few
TGTGCCAGCAGCTTACAGCGACGGGGTGGAGAGACCCAGTACTTC,CASSLQRRGGETQYF,NA,TRBJ2-5,TRBV7-2,many
TGTGCCAGCAGTTACTCTAAGCTAGCCTCGGATACGCAGTATTTT,CASSYSKLASDTQYF,NA,TRBJ2-3,TRBV6-6,few
TGTGCCAGCAGCCCGACAGGGGAAAGCTATGGCTACACCTTC,CASSPTGESYGYTF,TRBD1,TRBJ1-2,TRBV7-3,NA
TGTGCCAGCTCACCATGGACTGCAGGGATTACCTACGAGCAGTACTTC,CASSPWTAGITYEQYF,NA,TRBJ2-7,TRBV28,NA
TGTGCCAGCAGTGGAGGGGCAGGGAAGAATGGGCACTTCTTC,CASSGGAGKNGHFF,NA,TRBJ2-1,TRBV7-2,once
TGTGCCAGCAGCTACAACTCACAGGGTGCTGGCTACACCTTC,CASSYNSQGAGYTF,NA,TRBJ1-2,TRBV7-3,NA
TGTGCCAGCAGGGACTTGCTAGCGGCGTCGGAGACCCAGTACTTC,CASRDLLAASETQYF,TRBD2,TRBJ2-5,TRBV2,many
TGTGCCAGCAGCCCCGGGGGCTCCCGCACAGATACGCAGTATTTT,CASSPGGSRTDTQYF,NA,TRBJ2-3,TRBV3-1,many
TGTGCCAGCAGCGTCCTCGGGGAGCAAGAGACCCAGTTCTTC,CASSVLGEQETQFF,NA,TRBJ2-1,TRBV7-7,NA
TGTGCCAGCAGTGAATGGGGGACCGGGACAGGGGGCTCAAACACTGAAGCTTTCTTT,CASSEWGTGTGGSNTEAFF,TRBD1,TRBJ1-1,TRBV25-1,few
TGTGCCAGCAGCTCCGGACGGAATCCAAATGAAAAACTGTTTTTT,CASSSGRNPNEKLFF,NA,TRBJ1-4,TRBV7-2,many